A selection of T cell receptor beta chains follows, all from one sample in a study of shared clonotypes between healthy human individuals. Sequencing was performed with immunoSEQ multiplex PCR; in TCRdb, only in-frame clones are kept and a portion is missing. This table holds 450,000 to 550,000 clones, around 79% found once. The sequenced sample was PBMCs. The origin of the receptors is a woman aged 40 to 50 in good health. Some clones in this sample may be carry-over from other donors' samples. The CDR3 runs from the conserved cysteine through the conserved F or W. The D gene is left open where the match is weak. Some rows mark clone size as missing; the rest say once, few, many or name a class of expanded clone.

clone size	D gene	J gene	V gene	CDR3 DNA	CDR3 protein
-	TRBD2	TRBJ2-6	TRBV5-1	TGCGCCAGCAGCTTGGGGGGAGCGGGAGGACTGACTGGGGCCAACGTCCTGACTTTC	CASSLGGAGGLTGANVLTF
many	TRBD1	TRBJ2-2	TRBV10-3	TGTGCCATCAGTGGCACGGGGGGACAGGGCGCCGGGGAGCTGTTTTTT	CAISGTGGQGAGELFF
few	TRBD2	TRBJ2-7	TRBV11-1	TGTGCCAGCAGCACCCTCCTTCGCGGGAGCTCCTACGAGCAGTACTTC	CASSTLLRGSSYEQYF
-	TRBD1	TRBJ2-7	TRBV29-1	TGCAGCGGGGGACAGAACTTTTACGAGCAGTACTTC	CSGGQNFYEQYF
few	-	TRBJ1-5	TRBV6-1	TGTGCCAGCAGACACACAGACCAGCCCCAGCATTTT	CASRHTDQPQHF
-	-	TRBJ2-6	TRBV4-1	TGCGCCAGCAGCCAAGCCCCGGGACATTCCCTCTCTGGGGCCAACGTCCTGACTTTC	CASSQAPGHSLSGANVLTF
-	TRBD2	TRBJ2-5	TRBV2	TGTGCCAGCAGTGAAGGGGGGGGAGGCGAGACCCAGTACTTC	CASSEGGGGETQYF
-	-	TRBJ2-1	TRBV5-4	TGTGCCAGCGGCCCAATCCCCGGAGCCTACAATGAGCAGTTCTTC	CASGPIPGAYNEQFF
-	TRBD1	TRBJ1-5	TRBV7-6	TGTGCCAGCAGCTTAAAGGGGGCGGGGCAGCCCCAGCATTTT	CASSLKGAGQPQHF
once	TRBD2	TRBJ2-3	TRBV2	TGTGCCAGCAGTCAACTAGCGACTAGCACAGATACGCAGTATTTT	CASSQLATSTDTQYF
-	-	TRBJ1-5	TRBV28	TGTGCCAGCAGTTTACCAGAGGACAATCAGCCCCAGCATTTT	CASSLPEDNQPQHF
-	-	TRBJ1-1	TRBV7-2	TGTGCCAGCAGCTTCAGGCTGAACACTGAAGCTTTCTTT	CASSFRLNTEAFF
-	TRBD2	TRBJ2-1	TRBV9	TGTGCCAGCAGCGTAGAATCCGGACTAGCGGGAGCCAATGAGCAGTTCTTC	CASSVESGLAGANEQFF
-	TRBD1	TRBJ1-3	TRBV9	TGTGCCAGCAGCGAGGGACAGGGGAATTCTGGAAACACCATATATTTT	CASSEGQGNSGNTIYF
-	-	TRBJ1-2	TRBV6-5	TGTGCCAGCAGTTACGTACAGAACTATGGCTACACCTTC	CASSYVQNYGYTF
-	-	TRBJ2-1	TRBV7-3	TGTGCCAGCAGCTTAACGGGGACTCGCCGGTACTACAATGAGCAGTTCTTC	CASSLTGTRRYYNEQFF
-	-	TRBJ2-5	TRBV14	TGTGCCAGCAGCCGAACAGAGACCCAGTACTTC	CASSRTETQYF
-	TRBD1	TRBJ1-5	TRBV27	TGTGCCAGCAGTTTAACGGGACAGGCCGGGGGTAGGATTCAGCCCCAGCATTTT	CASSLTGQAGGRIQPQHF
-	-	TRBJ2-1	TRBV29-1	TGCAGCGGGACCCCGACAACCTACAATGAGCAGTTCTTC	CSGTPTTYNEQFF
-	TRBD2	TRBJ2-3	TRBV7-8	TGTGCCAGCAGCTCGGGACTAGCGGGAGGGGTAGATACGCAGTATTTT	CASSSGLAGGVDTQYF
-	-	TRBJ1-4	TRBV5-1	TGCGCCAGCAGCCCCGGAGCCCAAGCAACTAATGAAAAACTGTTTTTT	CASSPGAQATNEKLFF
few	-	TRBJ2-3	TRBV6-5	TGTGCCAGCAGTTACTCACAGGGAGGGGGAGATACGCAGTATTTT	CASSYSQGGGDTQYF
-	TRBD1	TRBJ2-7	TRBV14	TGTGCCAGCAGCCAACTGGGACAGCAGGCCTACGAGCAGTACTTC	CASSQLGQQAYEQYF
few	-	TRBJ2-3	TRBV9	TGTGCCAGCAGCGCATCTAATGCGGGGCTGTCAGATACGCAGTATTTT	CASSASNAGLSDTQYF